This T cell receptor beta chain was found in a study of blood T cell repertoires in COVID-19. The authors' processing: Reference gene primers were amplified, and this amplification served to estimate nucleated cell counts. The data were produced by immunoSEQ multiplex PCR, yet TCRdb's version contains in-frame clones alone and is incomplete. V and J calls and clone size are those listed in that table; D and trimming were worked out from the DNA. This table holds under 200,000 clones, around four fifths found once. The junction had 9 bases not matched to a gene; V was cut back by 3 bases and J by 2 bases. The germline gives CDR1 SGHKS, CDR2 YYEKEE (reference sequence). This CDR3 has 17 residues.

V usage is TRBV5-5 and J usage is TRBJ1-3; 9 bases map to TRBD1. What was sequenced was peripheral blood. The TCR originated in a man between 70 and 80 years old with acute or convalescent COVID-19. CDR3 sequence reads: CASSYRAQGAAGNTIYF. The CDR3 DNA follows: TGTGCCAGCAGCTATCGCGCACAGGGGGCTGCTGGAAACACCATATATTTT. Complete variable domain (other parts from reference TRBV5-5 and TRBJ1-3): DAGVTQSPTHLIKTRGQQVTLRCSPISGHKSVSWYQQVLGQGPQFIFQYYEKEERGRGNFPDRFSARQFPNYSSELNVNALLLGDSALYLCASSYRAQGAAGNTIYFGEGSWLTVV.